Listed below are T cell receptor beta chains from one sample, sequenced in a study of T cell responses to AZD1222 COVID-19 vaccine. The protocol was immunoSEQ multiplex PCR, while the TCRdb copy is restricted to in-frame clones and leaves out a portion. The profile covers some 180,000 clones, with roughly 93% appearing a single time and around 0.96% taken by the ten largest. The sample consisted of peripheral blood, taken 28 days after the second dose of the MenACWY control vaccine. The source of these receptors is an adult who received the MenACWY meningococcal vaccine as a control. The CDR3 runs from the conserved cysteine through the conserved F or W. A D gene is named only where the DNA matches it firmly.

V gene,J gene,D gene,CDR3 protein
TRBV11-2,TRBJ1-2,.,CASSLVARVHGYTF
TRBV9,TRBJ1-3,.,CASSTQGSSGNTIYF
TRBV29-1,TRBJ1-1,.,CSVRIQANTEAFF
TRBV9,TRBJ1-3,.,CASSVVSDGTIYF
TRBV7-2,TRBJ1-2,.,CASSFPYGYTF
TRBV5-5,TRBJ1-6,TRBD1,CASSLEGAGRVPLHF
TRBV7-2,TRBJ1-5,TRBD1,CASSRTGIQPQHF
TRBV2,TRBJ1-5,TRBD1,CASRRQTGQAQHF
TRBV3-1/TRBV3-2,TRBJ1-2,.,CASSQVAGYGYTF
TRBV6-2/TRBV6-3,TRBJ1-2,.,CASSSKGTLNYGYTF
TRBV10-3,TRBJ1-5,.,CAISEPANGPQHF
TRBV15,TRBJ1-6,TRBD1,CATSREGTGLRSPLHF
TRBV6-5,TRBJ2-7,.,CASSYSSSSYEQYF
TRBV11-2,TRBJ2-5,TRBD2,CASSSHSGGVVTQYF
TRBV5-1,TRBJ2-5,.,CASSSDLRETQYF
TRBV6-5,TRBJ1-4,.,CASRIIGGTNEKLFF
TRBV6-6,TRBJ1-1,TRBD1,CASSRDRGVGHGNTEAFF
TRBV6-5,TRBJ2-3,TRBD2,CASGAGGFTDTQYF
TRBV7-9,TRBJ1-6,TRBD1,CASSFGGTGSNSPLHF
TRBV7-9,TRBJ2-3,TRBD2,CASSLVGSGGPQSTQYF
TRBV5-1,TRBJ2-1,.,CASSLFPYNEQFF
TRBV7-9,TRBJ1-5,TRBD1,CASSSKTGPSNQPQHF
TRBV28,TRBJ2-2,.,CASSWGTANTGELFF
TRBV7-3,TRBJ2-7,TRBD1,CASSWGTGAYEQYF
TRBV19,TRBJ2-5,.,CASSIDLTLTQETQYF
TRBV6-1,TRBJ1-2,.,CASSPTTNYGYTF
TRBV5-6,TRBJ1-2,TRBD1,CASFTGGNYGYTF
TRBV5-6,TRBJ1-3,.,CASSLAGRAGNTIYF
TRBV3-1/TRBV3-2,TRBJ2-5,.,CASGWDHQETQYF
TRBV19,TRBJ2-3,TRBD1,CASRNPGQGRDTQYF
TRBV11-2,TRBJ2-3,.,CASSLARVVTDTQYF
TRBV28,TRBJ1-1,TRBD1,CASSSRGEWSEAFF
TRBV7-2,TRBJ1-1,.,CASSQAAQGPNTEAFF
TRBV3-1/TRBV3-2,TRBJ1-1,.,CASSFSAAGGTEAFF
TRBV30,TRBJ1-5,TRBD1,CAWSALGQVNQPQHF
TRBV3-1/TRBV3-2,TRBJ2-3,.,CASSQVGGTDTQYF
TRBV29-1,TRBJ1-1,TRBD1,CSVEIRTGRTEAFF
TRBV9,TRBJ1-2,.,CASSDRSSLGYGYTF
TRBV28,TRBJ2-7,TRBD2,CASAAEVAGAYEQYF
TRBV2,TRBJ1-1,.,CASSTGTENTEAFF
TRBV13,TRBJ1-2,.,CASSIGGVVSGYTF
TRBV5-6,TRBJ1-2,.,CASSPPRGYYGYTF
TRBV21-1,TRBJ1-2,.,CASSPRQGEDYGYTF
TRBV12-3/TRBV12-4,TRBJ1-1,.,CASRRTAEAFF
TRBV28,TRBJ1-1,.,CASARRGFTEAFF
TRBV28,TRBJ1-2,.,CASSYLNYGYTF
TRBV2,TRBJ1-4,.,CASILGETNEKLFF
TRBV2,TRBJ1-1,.,CASSILGENTEAFF